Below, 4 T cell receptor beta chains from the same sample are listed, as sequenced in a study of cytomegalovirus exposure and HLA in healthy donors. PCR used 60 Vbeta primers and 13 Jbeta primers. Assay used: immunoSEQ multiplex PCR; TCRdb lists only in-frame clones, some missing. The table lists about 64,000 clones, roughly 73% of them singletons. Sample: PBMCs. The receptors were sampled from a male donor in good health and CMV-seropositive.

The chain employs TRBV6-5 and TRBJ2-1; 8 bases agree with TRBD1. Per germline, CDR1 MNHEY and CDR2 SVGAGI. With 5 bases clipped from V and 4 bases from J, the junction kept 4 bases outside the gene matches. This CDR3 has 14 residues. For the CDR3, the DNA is TGTGCCAGCAGTCAGGGACAGGATTACAATGAGCAGTTCTTC. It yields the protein CASSQGQDYNEQFF.

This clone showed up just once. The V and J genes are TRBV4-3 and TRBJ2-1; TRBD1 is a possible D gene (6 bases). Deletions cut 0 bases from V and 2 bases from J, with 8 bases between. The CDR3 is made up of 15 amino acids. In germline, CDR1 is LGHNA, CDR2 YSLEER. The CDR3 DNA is TGCGCCAGCAGCCAAGACAGGGGTACCTACAATGAGCAGTTCTTC. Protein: CASSQDRGTYNEQFF.

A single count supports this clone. This CDR3 is CASLLQGAGDTQYF. CDR3 bases: TGTGCCAGCCTACTGCAGGGGGCCGGAGATACGCAGTATTTT. The chain combines TRBV6-1 with TRBJ2-3; 8 bases line up with TRBD1. The CDR3 totals 14 residues. Germline loops: CDR1 MNHNS, CDR2 SASEGT. With 8 bases clipped from V and 5 bases from J, the junction kept 9 bases outside the gene matches.

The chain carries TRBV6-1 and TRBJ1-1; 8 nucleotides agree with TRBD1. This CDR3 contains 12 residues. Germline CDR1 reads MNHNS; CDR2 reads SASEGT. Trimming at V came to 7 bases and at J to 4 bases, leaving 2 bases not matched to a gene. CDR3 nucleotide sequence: TGTGCCAGCACAGGGGGCAGCACTGAAGCTTTCTTT. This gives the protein CASTGGSTEAFF.